Listed below are T cell receptor beta chains from one sample, sequenced in a study of blood T cell repertoires in COVID-19. The method was immunoSEQ multiplex PCR; TCRdb's version includes in-frame clones alone and lacks a portion of them. The data show approximately 94,000 clones, with 85% seen just once and around 15% held by the top ten. Sequencing input: peripheral blood. The receptors come from a man between 50 and 59 years old with active or convalescent COVID-19. Both conserved end residues are part of each CDR3. D genes are given only for firm matches. Expanded clones are given a class, and other clones once, few, many or no size at all.

DNA: TGTGCCTCGGGGACAGGGGTAAACTATGGCTACACCTTC
CDR3: CASGTGVNYGYTF
size: NA
D: TRBD1
V: TRBV2
J: TRBJ1-2

DNA: TGTGCCAGCAGTGAACGAGGCAGCCCCACTGAAGCTTTCTTT
CDR3: CASSERGSPTEAFF
size: NA
D: NA
V: TRBV6-1
J: TRBJ1-1

DNA: TGTGCCAGCTCACCATTTGCGGGAGGGCTCTACAATGAGCAGTTCTTC
CDR3: CASSPFAGGLYNEQFF
size: NA
D: TRBD2
V: TRBV18
J: TRBJ2-1

DNA: TGCGCCAGCAGTGAAGCGGGAGGCCCCGCCTACGAGCAGTACTTC
CDR3: CASSEAGGPAYEQYF
size: NA
D: TRBD2
V: TRBV10-2
J: TRBJ2-7

DNA: TGTGCCACCAGCAGTCTAGCGGGAGCAGATACGCAGTATTTT
CDR3: CATSSLAGADTQYF
size: NA
D: TRBD2
V: TRBV15
J: TRBJ2-3

DNA: TGTGCCACCAGCAGAGCCGGGGAGGCCTACGAGCAGTACTTC
CDR3: CATSRAGEAYEQYF
size: NA
D: NA
V: TRBV15
J: TRBJ2-7

DNA: TGTGCCAGCAGGGGACAGGGGATCACCGGGGAGCTGTTTTTT
CDR3: CASRGQGITGELFF
size: NA
D: TRBD1
V: TRBV28
J: TRBJ2-2

DNA: TGTGCCAGCAGCACCGGACTAGCGGCGAACACCGGGGAGCTGTTTTTT
CDR3: CASSTGLAANTGELFF
size: NA
D: TRBD2
V: TRBV5-8
J: TRBJ2-2

DNA: TGTGCCAGCAGCTTACCTAGTAACGGAAACACCATATATTTT
CDR3: CASSLPSNGNTIYF
size: NA
D: NA
V: TRBV11-2
J: TRBJ1-3

DNA: TGTGCCAGTAGTACCCCGACTTTGGGGGGGGAGTTCTTC
CDR3: CASSTPTLGGEFF
size: NA
D: TRBD2
V: TRBV19
J: TRBJ2-1

DNA: TGTGCCAGCAGCGTCGGCAACAGGGATAATGAAAAACTGTTTTTT
CDR3: CASSVGNRDNEKLFF
size: NA
D: NA
V: TRBV9
J: TRBJ1-4

DNA: TGTGCCAGCAGCCAAGTCAGGGCGAATGAGCAGTTCTTC
CDR3: CASSQVRANEQFF
size: once
D: NA
V: TRBV14
J: TRBJ2-1

DNA: TGTGCCAGCAGCCAAGGGGTTGGGGGCAGATATGGCTACACCTTC
CDR3: CASSQGVGGRYGYTF
size: NA
D: NA
V: TRBV14
J: TRBJ1-2

DNA: TGTGCCAGTAACCCGGGATATCGGGGTGAAAAACTGTTTTTT
CDR3: CASNPGYRGEKLFF
size: NA
D: NA
V: TRBV19
J: TRBJ1-4

DNA: TGTGCCAGCAGCTTTGGGGACAGGGGGCAACGGCAGTACTTC
CDR3: CASSFGDRGQRQYF
size: NA
D: TRBD1
V: TRBV7-9
J: TRBJ2-7

DNA: TGTGCCAGCAGCCGCGGGGGGTTCGGTGAAAAACTGTTTTTT
CDR3: CASSRGGFGEKLFF
size: NA
D: NA
V: TRBV5-6
J: TRBJ1-4

DNA: TGTGCCATCGGAACAGGGGGACCTAATGAAAAACTGTTTTTT
CDR3: CAIGTGGPNEKLFF
size: NA
D: TRBD1
V: TRBV10-3
J: TRBJ1-4

DNA: TGTGCCAGCAGCTTAGGCGCATACGAGCAGTACTTC
CDR3: CASSLGAYEQYF
size: NA
D: NA
V: TRBV7-2
J: TRBJ2-7

DNA: TGTGCCAGCAGTGAAACGGGTAGCCCTAACTATGGCTACACCTTC
CDR3: CASSETGSPNYGYTF
size: NA
D: NA
V: TRBV2
J: TRBJ1-2

DNA: TGTGCCAGCAGTTATCTTGGCTACACCTTC
CDR3: CASSYLGYTF
size: NA
D: NA
V: TRBV12-3/TRBV12-4
J: TRBJ1-2

DNA: TGTGCCAGCAGCTTGGGGCAAAACCCTTCCTACGAGCAGTACTTC
CDR3: CASSLGQNPSYEQYF
size: NA
D: NA
V: TRBV11-3
J: TRBJ2-7

DNA: TGCAGTGCTAGTCTTGAGCGGGCCTCGAACACCGGGGAGCTGTTTTTT
CDR3: CSASLERASNTGELFF
size: NA
D: NA
V: TRBV20-1
J: TRBJ2-2

DNA: TGTGCCACCAGTGATTTTAATTACGAACCTACCGATGAAAAACTGTTTTTT
CDR3: CATSDFNYEPTDEKLFF
size: NA
D: NA
V: TRBV24-1
J: TRBJ1-4

DNA: TGTGCCAGCAGCTTGACTAGCGGGAGTTACGAGCAGTACTTC
CDR3: CASSLTSGSYEQYF
size: NA
D: TRBD2
V: TRBV7-8
J: TRBJ2-7

DNA: TGTGCCAGCAGCCCGAACTGGGGGCTAGCGGGAGTCGAATACGAGCAGTACTTC
CDR3: CASSPNWGLAGVEYEQYF
size: NA
D: TRBD2
V: TRBV3-1/TRBV3-2
J: TRBJ2-7

DNA: TGTGCCATCAGCACTAACAGGGCTAACTCTGGAAACACCATATATTTT
CDR3: CAISTNRANSGNTIYF
size: NA
D: NA
V: TRBV10-3
J: TRBJ1-3

DNA: TGTGCCAGCAGTGCGGGACTTGATCCCTTAGCCAAAAACATTCAGTACTTC
CDR3: CASSAGLDPLAKNIQYF
size: NA
D: NA
V: TRBV6-1
J: TRBJ2-4

DNA: TGTGCCAGCACCGGACAGGGGAATTTGAACGGTGAAAAACTGTTTTTT
CDR3: CASTGQGNLNGEKLFF
size: NA
D: TRBD1
V: TRBV3-1/TRBV3-2
J: TRBJ1-4

DNA: TGTGCCAGCAGTTCCCTACTAGCGGGACTCTACGAGCAGTACTTC
CDR3: CASSSLLAGLYEQYF
size: many
D: TRBD2
V: TRBV27
J: TRBJ2-7

DNA: TGTGCCTGGAGTGCGACTAGCGGAACTCAGTTCTTC
CDR3: CAWSATSGTQFF
size: NA
D: TRBD2
V: TRBV30
J: TRBJ2-1

DNA: TGTGCCAGTAGTCCCCCATGGGGGGGGAACACCATATATTTT
CDR3: CASSPPWGGNTIYF
size: NA
D: NA
V: TRBV19
J: TRBJ1-3

DNA: TGTGCCAGTAGTCCGCCAGGGGTCCCACCCTACGAGCAGTACTTC
CDR3: CASSPPGVPPYEQYF
size: NA
D: NA
V: TRBV19
J: TRBJ2-7

DNA: TGTGCCAGTAGTATAGTTCGGGTGAGCAATCAGCCCCAGCATTTT
CDR3: CASSIVRVSNQPQHF
size: few
D: NA
V: TRBV19
J: TRBJ1-5

DNA: TGTGCCAGCTCAGCATTAGCGGGAGAAGCCGGGGAGCTGTTTTTT
CDR3: CASSALAGEAGELFF
size: NA
D: TRBD2
V: TRBV18
J: TRBJ2-2

DNA: TGTGCCAGCAGTTACCAGGGGTACGAGCAGTACTTC
CDR3: CASSYQGYEQYF
size: NA
D: NA
V: TRBV6-5
J: TRBJ2-7

DNA: TGTGCCAGCAGTTACCAGGACTCTGGGGCCAACGTCCTGACTTTC
CDR3: CASSYQDSGANVLTF
size: NA
D: NA
V: TRBV6-5
J: TRBJ2-6

DNA: TGTGCCAGCAGTTACGGCGGGGGACAAGAGACCCAGTACTTC
CDR3: CASSYGGGQETQYF
size: NA
D: TRBD2
V: TRBV6-2/TRBV6-3
J: TRBJ2-5

DNA: TGTGCCACCAGCCCACGGACTCGCCCCCAAGAGACCCAGTACTTC
CDR3: CATSPRTRPQETQYF
size: NA
D: NA
V: TRBV15
J: TRBJ2-5

DNA: TGTGCCAGCAAAAGGACAGGCCCGACAGATACGCAGTATTTT
CDR3: CASKRTGPTDTQYF
size: NA
D: TRBD1
V: TRBV19
J: TRBJ2-3

DNA: TGTGCCAGCAGTATACAGGGAGCAAACACCATATATTTT
CDR3: CASSIQGANTIYF
size: NA
D: NA
V: TRBV11-3
J: TRBJ1-3

DNA: TGTGCCATCAGTAAAGGACAGGGACAAGAGACCCAGTACTTC
CDR3: CAISKGQGQETQYF
size: NA
D: TRBD1
V: TRBV10-3
J: TRBJ2-5

DNA: TGTGCCAGCATTCGACTAGCGGGAGAGGGCGAGCAGTACTTC
CDR3: CASIRLAGEGEQYF
size: NA
D: TRBD2
V: TRBV6-5
J: TRBJ2-7

DNA: TGCGCCAGCAGCCAACCGGGACAGGGGACTGGGGCCAACGTCCTGACTTTC
CDR3: CASSQPGQGTGANVLTF
size: NA
D: TRBD1
V: TRBV4-1
J: TRBJ2-6

DNA: TGTGCCAGCAGCACCAGGACAGTCGGCACTGAAGCTTTCTTT
CDR3: CASSTRTVGTEAFF
size: NA
D: NA
V: TRBV7-9
J: TRBJ1-1

DNA: TGTGCCAGCAGTGAAGTGGGACTCCTCAAGGATACGCAGTATTTT
CDR3: CASSEVGLLKDTQYF
size: NA
D: NA
V: TRBV6-1
J: TRBJ2-3